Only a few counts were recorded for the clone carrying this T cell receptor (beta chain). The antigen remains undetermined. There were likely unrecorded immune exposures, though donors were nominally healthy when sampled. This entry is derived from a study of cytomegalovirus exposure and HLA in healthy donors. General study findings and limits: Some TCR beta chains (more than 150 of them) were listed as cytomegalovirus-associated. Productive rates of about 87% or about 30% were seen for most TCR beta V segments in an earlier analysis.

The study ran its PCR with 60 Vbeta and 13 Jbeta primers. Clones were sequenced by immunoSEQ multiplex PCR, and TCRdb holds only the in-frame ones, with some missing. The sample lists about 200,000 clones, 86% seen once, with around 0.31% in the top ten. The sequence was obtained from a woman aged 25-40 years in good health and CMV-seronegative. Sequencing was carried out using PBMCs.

The CDR3: CASSLLEDSLLGNTIYF. The DNA of the CDR3 is TGTGCCAGCAGTTTATTGGAGGACAGCCTATTAGGAAACACCATATATTTT. V usage is TRBV28 and J usage is TRBJ1-3; tentatively, D is TRBD1 (6 bases). This CDR3 is 17 amino acids long. The V end was cut by 1 base, the J end by 4 bases, with 17 bases between. CDR1 MDHEN and CDR2 SYDVKM come from the germline V gene.